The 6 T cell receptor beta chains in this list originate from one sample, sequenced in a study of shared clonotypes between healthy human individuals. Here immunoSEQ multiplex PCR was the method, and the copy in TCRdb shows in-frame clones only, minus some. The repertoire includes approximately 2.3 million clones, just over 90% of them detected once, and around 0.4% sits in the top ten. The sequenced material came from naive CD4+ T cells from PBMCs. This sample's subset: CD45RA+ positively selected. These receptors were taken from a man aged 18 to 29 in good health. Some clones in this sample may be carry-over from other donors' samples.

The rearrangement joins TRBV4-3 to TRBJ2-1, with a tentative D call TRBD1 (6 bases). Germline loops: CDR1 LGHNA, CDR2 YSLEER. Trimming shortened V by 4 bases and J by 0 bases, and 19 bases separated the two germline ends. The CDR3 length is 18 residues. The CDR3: CASSRLASRGFSYNEQFF. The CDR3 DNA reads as TGCGCCAGCAGCCGACTTGCCTCCAGGGGTTTCTCCTACAATGAGCAGTTCTTC.

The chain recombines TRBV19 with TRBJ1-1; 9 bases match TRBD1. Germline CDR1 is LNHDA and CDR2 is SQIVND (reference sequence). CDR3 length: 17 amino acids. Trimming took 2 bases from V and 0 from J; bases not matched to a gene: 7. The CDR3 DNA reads TGTGCCAGTAGTATACGTGGGACAGGGAGGATGAACACTGAAGCTTTCTTT. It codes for CASSIRGTGRMNTEAFF.

This chain's CDR3 is CAIGNLAVNTGELFF. In DNA form, the CDR3 reads TGTGCCATCGGTAACCTAGCGGTCAACACCGGGGAGCTGTTTTTT. The chain employs TRBV10-3 and TRBJ2-2; the match to TRBD2 covers 7 bases. V was pared by 8 bases and J by 2 bases, with 8 bases of the junction left unmatched. Germline loops: CDR1 ENHRY, CDR2 SYGVKD. This CDR3 comprises 15 residues.

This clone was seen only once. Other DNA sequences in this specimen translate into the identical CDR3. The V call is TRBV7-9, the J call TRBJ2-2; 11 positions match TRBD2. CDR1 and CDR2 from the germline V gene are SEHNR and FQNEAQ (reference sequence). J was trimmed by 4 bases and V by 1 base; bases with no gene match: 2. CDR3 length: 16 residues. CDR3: CASSLGLAGGTGELFF. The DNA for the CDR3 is TGTGCCAGCAGCTTAGGCCTAGCGGGAGGCACCGGGGAGCTGTTTTTT.

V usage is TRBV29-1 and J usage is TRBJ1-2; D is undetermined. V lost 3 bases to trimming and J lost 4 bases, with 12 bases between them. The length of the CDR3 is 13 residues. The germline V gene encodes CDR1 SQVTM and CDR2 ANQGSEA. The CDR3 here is CSVDWPPPYGYTF. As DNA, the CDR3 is TGCAGCGTTGATTGGCCTCCCCCCTATGGCTACACCTTC.

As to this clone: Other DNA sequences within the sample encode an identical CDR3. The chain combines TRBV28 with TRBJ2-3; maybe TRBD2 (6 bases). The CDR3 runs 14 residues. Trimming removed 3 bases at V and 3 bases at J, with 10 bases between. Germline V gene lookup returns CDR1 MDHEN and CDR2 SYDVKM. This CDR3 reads CASSFPGVTDTQYF. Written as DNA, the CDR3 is TGTGCCAGCAGTTTCCCGGGAGTGACAGATACGCAGTATTTT.